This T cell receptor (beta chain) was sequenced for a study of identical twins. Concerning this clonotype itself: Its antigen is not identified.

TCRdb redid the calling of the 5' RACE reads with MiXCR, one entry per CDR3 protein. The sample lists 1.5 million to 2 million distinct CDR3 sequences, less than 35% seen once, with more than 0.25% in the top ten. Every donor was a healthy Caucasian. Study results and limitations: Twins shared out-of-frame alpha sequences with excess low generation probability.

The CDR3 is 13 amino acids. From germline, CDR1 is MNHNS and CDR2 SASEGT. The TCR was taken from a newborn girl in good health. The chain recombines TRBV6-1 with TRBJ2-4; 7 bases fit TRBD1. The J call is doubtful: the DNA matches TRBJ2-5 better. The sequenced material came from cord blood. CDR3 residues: CASCWTGQETQYF. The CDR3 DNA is TGTGCCAGCTGCTGGACAGGACAAGAGACCCAGTACTTC.